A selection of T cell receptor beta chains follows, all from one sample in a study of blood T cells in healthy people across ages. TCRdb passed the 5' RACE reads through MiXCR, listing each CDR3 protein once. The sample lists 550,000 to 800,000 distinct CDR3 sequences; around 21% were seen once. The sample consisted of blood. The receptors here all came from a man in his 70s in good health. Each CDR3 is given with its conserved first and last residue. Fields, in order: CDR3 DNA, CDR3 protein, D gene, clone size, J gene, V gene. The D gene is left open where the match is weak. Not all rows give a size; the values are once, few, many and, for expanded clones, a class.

cdr3_nt: TGTGCCAGCAGCCCGCGGGACAGGATGACCGGGGAGCTGTTTTTT
cdr3_aa: CASSPRDRMTGELFF
d_call: TRBD1
clone_size: few
j_call: TRBJ2-2
v_call: TRBV3-1

cdr3_nt: TGTGCCGGCAGTGAATCCAGGGGGCAAGCTGAAAAACTGTTTTTT
cdr3_aa: CAGSESRGQAEKLFF
d_call: TRBD1
clone_size: few
j_call: TRBJ1-4
v_call: TRBV2

cdr3_nt: TGTGCCAGCAGCCCCAAGGCTAGCGGGAGTTTGAATGAGCAGTTCTTC
cdr3_aa: CASSPKASGSLNEQFF
d_call: TRBD2
clone_size: few
j_call: TRBJ2-1
v_call: TRBV7-9

cdr3_nt: TGTGCCAGCAGCCGCGACCTTGTGAGGGCAGCCTACGAGCAGTACTTC
cdr3_aa: CASSRDLVRAAYEQYF
d_call: NA
clone_size: few
j_call: TRBJ2-7
v_call: TRBV3-1

cdr3_nt: TGTGCCACCAGCAGGGACAAGTCGGGAGAGACCCAGTACTTC
cdr3_aa: CATSRDKSGETQYF
d_call: NA
clone_size: few
j_call: TRBJ2-5
v_call: TRBV15

cdr3_nt: TGTGCCAGCTCACCACCAATAGCCCGGGAGACCCAGTACTTC
cdr3_aa: CASSPPIARETQYF
d_call: NA
clone_size: many
j_call: TRBJ2-5
v_call: TRBV18

cdr3_nt: TGCAGTGCTAGAGATCCGGGGGAGGCCCGCACAGATACGCAGTATTTT
cdr3_aa: CSARDPGEARTDTQYF
d_call: NA
clone_size: NA
j_call: TRBJ2-3
v_call: TRBV20-1

cdr3_nt: TGTGCCAGCAGTCTCTATACACAAGAGACCCAGTACTTC
cdr3_aa: CASSLYTQETQYF
d_call: NA
clone_size: few
j_call: TRBJ2-5
v_call: TRBV27

cdr3_nt: TGTGCCAGCGATATGAGTTCCAAGACCCAGTACTTC
cdr3_aa: CASDMSSKTQYF
d_call: NA
clone_size: few
j_call: TRBJ2-5
v_call: TRBV2

cdr3_nt: TGCAGTGCTAGGGTACTGGGGGCCTACAGTTCTTCCCACGAGCAGTACTTC
cdr3_aa: CSARVLGAYSSSHEQYF
d_call: NA
clone_size: NA
j_call: TRBJ2-7
v_call: TRBV20-1

cdr3_nt: TGTGCCAGCAGTCTCAGGGAGGCCGGTGAAAAACTGTTTTTT
cdr3_aa: CASSLREAGEKLFF
d_call: NA
clone_size: NA
j_call: TRBJ1-4
v_call: TRBV12-3/TRBV12-4

cdr3_nt: TGTGCCAGCAGCCAAGGGGGACTAGCTCTCTACGAGCAGTACTTC
cdr3_aa: CASSQGGLALYEQYF
d_call: TRBD2
clone_size: NA
j_call: TRBJ2-7
v_call: TRBV3-1

cdr3_nt: TGTGCCAGCAGCCAAGGATACCGGGAACAAGAGACCCAGTACTTC
cdr3_aa: CASSQGYREQETQYF
d_call: NA
clone_size: NA
j_call: TRBJ2-5
v_call: TRBV14

cdr3_nt: TGCGCCAGCAGCCAAGGGGACAGGCTAGAGCAGTTCTTC
cdr3_aa: CASSQGDRLEQFF
d_call: TRBD1
clone_size: NA
j_call: TRBJ2-1
v_call: TRBV4-3

cdr3_nt: TGTGCCAGCAGTCTCCGGGACCTCCCCTACGAGCAGTACTTC
cdr3_aa: CASSLRDLPYEQYF
d_call: NA
clone_size: few
j_call: TRBJ2-7
v_call: TRBV6-1

cdr3_nt: TGTGCCAGCAGCTTAGGTCCAGGACCCCAAGAGACCCAGTACTTC
cdr3_aa: CASSLGPGPQETQYF
d_call: NA
clone_size: NA
j_call: TRBJ2-5
v_call: TRBV7-2

cdr3_nt: TGTGCCAGCAGCCAACTAGCGGGAGCGGATGAGCAGTTCTTC
cdr3_aa: CASSQLAGADEQFF
d_call: TRBD2
clone_size: few
j_call: TRBJ2-1
v_call: TRBV3-1

cdr3_nt: TGCGCCAGCAGCAGGGGACAGGGGATCGGAGAGACCCAGTACTTC
cdr3_aa: CASSRGQGIGETQYF
d_call: TRBD1
clone_size: NA
j_call: TRBJ2-5
v_call: TRBV5-1

cdr3_nt: TGCGCCAGCAGCTTGGCCGGGACTAGCGTCAAAAACATTCAGTACTTC
cdr3_aa: CASSLAGTSVKNIQYF
d_call: TRBD2
clone_size: few
j_call: TRBJ2-4
v_call: TRBV5-1

cdr3_nt: TGTGCCACCAATCCCCCTCGGTGGCAGTACTTC
cdr3_aa: CATNPPRWQYF
d_call: NA
clone_size: few
j_call: TRBJ2-7
v_call: TRBV24-1

cdr3_nt: TGCAGTGCTAGCCCGGGAGCTAACTATGGCTACACCTTC
cdr3_aa: CSASPGANYGYTF
d_call: NA
clone_size: NA
j_call: TRBJ1-2
v_call: TRBV20-1

cdr3_nt: TGCGCCAGCAGCTTGGCCATCGTCACAGAGGGGCCAACTAATGAAAAACTGTTTTTT
cdr3_aa: CASSLAIVTEGPTNEKLFF
d_call: NA
clone_size: NA
j_call: TRBJ1-4
v_call: TRBV5-1

cdr3_nt: TGTGCCAGCAGCTTAGAGGGAGGGTTTTCAGAGACCCAGTACTTC
cdr3_aa: CASSLEGGFSETQYF
d_call: TRBD2
clone_size: NA
j_call: TRBJ2-5
v_call: TRBV7-9

cdr3_nt: TGTGCCAGCAGCTTAGCCGGCGGGCCCGTGTATAATTCACCCCTCCACTTT
cdr3_aa: CASSLAGGPVYNSPLHF
d_call: NA
clone_size: NA
j_call: TRBJ1-6
v_call: TRBV7-6

cdr3_nt: TGCGCCAGCAGCCAGGGGTCCAGTTACGGCACAGATACGCAGTATTTT
cdr3_aa: CASSQGSSYGTDTQYF
d_call: NA
clone_size: many
j_call: TRBJ2-3
v_call: TRBV4-1

cdr3_nt: TGCGCCAGCAGCTGGAGGGACGAACAAGAGACCCAGTACTTC
cdr3_aa: CASSWRDEQETQYF
d_call: NA
clone_size: many
j_call: TRBJ2-5
v_call: TRBV5-1

cdr3_nt: TGTGCCAGCAGTTCAACCCGACAGGGGGCTGGAGATACGCAGTATTTT
cdr3_aa: CASSSTRQGAGDTQYF
d_call: TRBD1
clone_size: NA
j_call: TRBJ2-3
v_call: TRBV28

cdr3_nt: TGCAGCGTTGAAGATCTCCGAGATACGCAGTATTTT
cdr3_aa: CSVEDLRDTQYF
d_call: NA
clone_size: NA
j_call: TRBJ2-3
v_call: TRBV29-1

cdr3_nt: TGCAGCGGCTCAGGGTACCAAGAGACCCAGTACTTC
cdr3_aa: CSGSGYQETQYF
d_call: NA
clone_size: NA
j_call: TRBJ2-5
v_call: TRBV29-1

cdr3_nt: TGTGCCAGCAGCCCGGGACTAAACGCGGAGACCCAGTACTTC
cdr3_aa: CASSPGLNAETQYF
d_call: TRBD2
clone_size: many
j_call: TRBJ2-5
v_call: TRBV5-5

cdr3_nt: TGCAGCGTTGGAGGGGCTGGAAACACCATATATTTT
cdr3_aa: CSVGGAGNTIYF
d_call: NA
clone_size: many
j_call: TRBJ1-3
v_call: TRBV29-1

cdr3_nt: TGTGCCACCAGTGATTTTGACCCTGGGTGGCGGTCATTTGGAAACACCATATATTTT
cdr3_aa: CATSDFDPGWRSFGNTIYF
d_call: NA
clone_size: NA
j_call: TRBJ1-3
v_call: TRBV24-1

cdr3_nt: TGCAGTGCGGAAAGAAGGGGGTCAGAGACCCAGTACTTC
cdr3_aa: CSAERRGSETQYF
d_call: NA
clone_size: few
j_call: TRBJ2-5
v_call: TRBV20-1

cdr3_nt: TGTGCCAGCAGCACTAGCGGGAGGCGTTACACAGATACGCAGTATTTT
cdr3_aa: CASSTSGRRYTDTQYF
d_call: TRBD2
clone_size: NA
j_call: TRBJ2-3
v_call: TRBV11-2

cdr3_nt: TGCAGTGCCCTTAGTGGGGCTGGAGGGGAGCAGTTCTTC
cdr3_aa: CSALSGAGGEQFF
d_call: NA
clone_size: NA
j_call: TRBJ2-1
v_call: TRBV20-1

cdr3_nt: TGTGCCAGCAGCCAAGATCAGCGAGGTAGCGGGAGACTTTTGTCGGAGACCCAGTACTTC
cdr3_aa: CASSQDQRGSGRLLSETQYF
d_call: TRBD2
clone_size: NA
j_call: TRBJ2-5
v_call: TRBV3-1

cdr3_nt: TGTGCCATCACTGAAAGGCTTTCGGGAGACGGTGAGCAGTTCTTC
cdr3_aa: CAITERLSGDGEQFF
d_call: NA
clone_size: few
j_call: TRBJ2-1
v_call: TRBV10-3

cdr3_nt: TGTGCCAGCAGTGAGTCACAGAGCTCCTACAATGAGCAGTTCTTC
cdr3_aa: CASSESQSSYNEQFF
d_call: NA
clone_size: many
j_call: TRBJ2-1
v_call: TRBV2

cdr3_nt: TGTGCCAGCAGTTTCCTATCGAGGGATGAGCAGTTCTTC
cdr3_aa: CASSFLSRDEQFF
d_call: NA
clone_size: NA
j_call: TRBJ2-1
v_call: TRBV12-3/TRBV12-4

cdr3_nt: TGTGCCAGCAGCGTAGTTGAAGGGGGAGGTGAGCAGTACTTC
cdr3_aa: CASSVVEGGGEQYF
d_call: NA
clone_size: few
j_call: TRBJ2-7
v_call: TRBV9

cdr3_nt: TGCAGTGCTTGCCTAGCGGGAGTTGGAGAGACCCAGTACTTC
cdr3_aa: CSACLAGVGETQYF
d_call: TRBD2
clone_size: NA
j_call: TRBJ2-5
v_call: TRBV20-1

cdr3_nt: TGCAGTGCTTCCCCGGGTGATACTGGAAACACCATATATTTT
cdr3_aa: CSASPGDTGNTIYF
d_call: NA
clone_size: few
j_call: TRBJ1-3
v_call: TRBV20-1